Following are 27 T cell receptor beta chains from one sample sequenced in a study of radiation and T cells in renal cell carcinoma (dated by TCRdb to between 2020 and 2021). The receptor library was made with the immunoSEQ multiplex PCR assay. TCRdb obtained this table from immuneACCESS and retained in-frame rearrangements with V and J assigned. These tables miss some clones; where compared with another copy, unresolved V genes account for less than half of the shortfall, and the remainder is unexplained. The sample table holds tens of thousands of clones, of which around 85% were seen once. The ten largest clones represent 25% to 40% of the sample. The time point label for this specimen denotes: blood 2 weeks post-SBRT. The label giving this sample's treatment or condition can be read as: 15 Gy SBRT to primary tumor, nephrectomy 4 weeks later. This specimen consisted of blood, obtained from a patient whose treatment included radiotherapy and nephrectomy. Source of these receptors: a man in his 60s with renal cell carcinoma.

This chain connects TRBV20-1 to TRBJ2-5; 7 nucleotides match TRBD2. Looked up from germline, CDR1 is DFQATT and CDR2 is SNEGSKA (reference sequence). The CDR3 has 10 amino acids. Losses at the gene ends were 7 bases for V and 7 bases for J; bases not matched to a gene: 3. CDR3 amino acids: CSVPSGTQYF. The CDR3 nucleotides are TGCAGTGTTCCTAGCGGGACCCAGTACTTC.

In this sample, this clone turned up once. The gene calls are TRBV19 and TRBJ2-5; unclear D gene. Trimming stripped 2 bases from V and 4 bases from J, with 5 bases between. CDR3 size: 12 residues. Germline assignment: CDR1 LNHDA and CDR2 SQIVND (reference sequence). CDR3 residues: CASSILGETQYF. The CDR3 DNA sequence: TGTGCCAGTAGTATATTGGGAGAGACCCAGTACTTC.

The chain carries TRBV2 and TRBJ1-2; no firm D call. This CDR3 contains 12 residues. Per germline, CDR1 SNHLY and CDR2 FYNNEI. The V end was cut by 6 bases, the J end by 4 bases, with 9 bases between. CDR3: CASSGGVYGYTF. In DNA form, the CDR3 reads TGTGCCAGCAGCGGTGGAGTCTATGGCTACACCTTC.

The rearrangement links TRBV30 to TRBJ2-7; the D call may be TRBD1 or TRBD2 (5 bases each). CDR1 GTSNPN and CDR2 SVGIG come from the germline V gene (reference sequence). Trimming shortened V by 4 bases and J by 7 bases, and 11 bases separated the two germline ends. The CDR3 runs to 11 residues. The CDR3 spells CAWIGDGEQYF. Here the CDR3 DNA reads TGTGCCTGGATAGGGGACGGAGAGCAGTACTTC.

The CDR3 sequence: CASSYGEAGNTIYF. The CDR3, as DNA: TGTGCCAGCAGTTACGGGGAAGCTGGAAACACCATATATTTT. The rearrangement links TRBV6-6 to TRBJ1-3; D is undetermined. The CDR3 runs 14 residues. V gave up 2 bases and J gave up 2 bases, with 7 bases separating them. CDR1 is MNHNY, CDR2 SVGAGI, per germline (reference sequence).

The J gene is TRBJ2-7, the V gene TRBV2; D is perhaps TRBD2 (7 bases). Germline-derived CDR1 and CDR2 are SNHLY and FYNNEI. The CDR3 has 17 residues. Trimming removed 4 bases from V and 1 base from J, with 20 bases in between. CDR3 sequence reads: CASSGGPGSGPSYEQYF. In DNA, the CDR3 is TGTGCCAGCAGTGGGGGGCCCGGTAGCGGGCCGTCCTACGAGCAGTACTTC.

The gene calls are TRBV5-6 and TRBJ2-3; 8 nucleotides match TRBD2. Per germline, CDR1 SGHDT and CDR2 YYEEEE. The CDR3 is 16 amino acids. Trimming at V came to 4 bases and at J to 8 bases, leaving 15 bases not matched to a gene. CDR3 DNA sequence: TGTGCCAGCAGCCTGCCGGGGGGGCGTCCATTAACTACGCAGTATTTT. It is translated as CASSLPGGRPLTTQYF.

The chain is built from TRBV7-2 and TRBJ2-5; no firm D call. CDR1 is SGHTA, CDR2 FQGNSA, per germline. Trimming pared 1 base from V and 5 bases from J, leaving 8 bases between. There are 13 residues in the CDR3. In nucleotides, the CDR3 is TGTGCCAGCAGCTTAGGGTTAGCCGAGACCCAGTACTTC. Amino acid sequence: CASSLGLAETQYF.

CDR3 protein: CAWSVGYGVNTEAFF. The CDR3 bases are TGTGCCTGGAGTGTAGGATACGGTGTGAACACTGAAGCTTTCTTT. The rearrangement links TRBV30 to TRBJ1-1; D remains unclear. This CDR3 has 15 amino acids. With 0 bases removed from V and 0 bases from J, the gap between germline ends came to 11 bases. Germline values: CDR1 GTSNPN, CDR2 SVGIG (reference sequence).

The V gene is TRBV21-1, the J gene TRBJ2-7; the D segment call TRBD1 is taken from the table without a DNA check. TRBV21-1 is a recognized pseudogene. There are 12 residues in the CDR3. Here the CDR3 DNA reads TGTGCCAGCAGCACAGGTTATTACGAGCAGTACTTC. Its translation is CASSTGYYEQYF.

Here the CDR3 reads CASISEQFRSNEQFF. In DNA form, the CDR3 reads TGTGCCAGCATATCCGAACAGTTCCGAAGCAATGAGCAGTTCTTC. The chain couples TRBV7-2 to TRBJ2-1, with D unresolved. In germline, CDR1 is SGHTA, CDR2 FQGNSA. CDR3 length: 15 residues. V gave up 7 bases and J gave up 6 bases, with 19 bases separating them.

The V call is TRBV9, the J call TRBJ2-1; 12 positions match TRBD2. The germline V gene has CDR1 SGDLS and CDR2 YYNGEE. The ends lost 3 bases at V and 1 base at J; junction bases unmatched: 5. The CDR3 has 17 amino acids. CDR3 loop: CASSGLAGDFSYNEQFF. In DNA, the CDR3 is TGTGCCAGCAGCGGACTAGCGGGAGATTTTTCCTACAATGAGCAGTTCTTC.

The chain carries TRBV7-8 and TRBJ2-7, with D hard to call. This CDR3 spans 12 amino acids. The V gene lost 5 bases and the J gene lost 5 bases, with 10 bases spanning the gap. The V gene's germline CDR1 is SGHVS and CDR2 FQNEAQ. CDR3 region: CASSAPFDEQYF. In DNA, the CDR3 is TGTGCCAGCAGCGCCCCCTTTGACGAGCAGTACTTC.

The table lists this clone with a count of one. The chain joins TRBV7-8 to TRBJ2-3; 13 bases fit TRBD2. Trimming removed 3 bases from V and 3 bases from J; junction bases left unmatched: 9. The CDR3 runs 18 residues. Germline lookup yields CDR1 SGHVS and CDR2 FQNEAQ. The chain's CDR3 is CASSLRLAGGPMTDTQYF. The CDR3 DNA is TGTGCCAGCAGCTTGAGACTAGCGGGAGGCCCCATGACAGATACGCAGTATTTT.

This clone was detected once. The chain recombines TRBV16 with TRBJ2-1; a possible D gene is TRBD1 (6 bases). Trimming shortened V by 4 bases and J by 4 bases, and 11 bases separated the two germline ends. CDR1 is KGHSY and CDR2 is FQNENV in the germline V gene. This CDR3 has 14 residues. This chain's CDR3 is CASSPTGYYNEQFF. For the CDR3, the DNA is TGTGCCAGCAGCCCTACAGGGTATTACAATGAGCAGTTCTTC.

J is TRBJ2-7 and V is TRBV9, with a weak D call TRBD2 (6 bases). The V and J ends lost 4 bases and 6 bases respectively, with 14 bases between them. The CDR3 runs to 13 residues. The germline gives CDR1 SGDLS, CDR2 YYNGEE. The CDR3 coding sequence is TGTGCCAGCAGCCGCCGGGACTCACGCGAGCAGTACTTC. Protein sequence: CASSRRDSREQYF.

The chain links TRBV10-3 to TRBJ1-1; 7 nucleotides match TRBD1. V dropped 2 bases and J dropped 5; count of bases not matched to a gene: 5. CDR1 and CDR2 from the germline V gene are ENHRY and SYGVKD. This CDR3 comprises 14 residues. The CDR3 loop reads CAISEPGQTTEAFF. Written as DNA, the CDR3 is TGTGCCATCAGTGAGCCGGGACAGACAACTGAAGCTTTCTTT.

The rearrangement uses TRBV10-2 and TRBJ2-2; 9 bases agree with TRBD1. This CDR3 comprises 16 residues. Germline V gives CDR1 WSHSY, CDR2 SAAADI. Trimming removed 3 bases from V and 7 bases from J; junction bases left unmatched: 9. The CDR3 loop is CASSEYRGLVGGELFF. CDR3 bases: TGCGCCAGCAGTGAATACAGGGGGCTAGTGGGCGGGGAGCTGTTTTTT.

This clone was seen more than once but under ten times. V usage is TRBV5-1 and J usage is TRBJ2-3; a weak D match, TRBD2 (5 bases). Trimming removed 6 bases at V and 1 base at J, with 12 bases between. The CDR3 is 14 residues long. Per the germline V gene, CDR1 is SGHRS and CDR2 is YFSETQ. CDR3 residues: CASTRGVGTDTQYF. CDR3 nucleotides: TGCGCCAGCACCCGGGGAGTTGGCACAGATACGCAGTATTTT.

Note on this clone: The junction and the germline gene differ at one end; a read error may be behind it. The chain combines TRBV5-6 with TRBJ1-1; no reliable D call. The CDR3 contains 14 residues. Per germline, CDR1 SGHDT and CDR2 YYEEEE. The CDR3 coding sequence is TGTGCCAGCAGTTTGGGGTTGGTGAACACTGAAGCTTTCTTT. Protein product: CASSLGLVNTEAFF.

In nucleotides, the CDR3 is TGTGCCAGTAGTATAGAAAGGGGGCGGGCGAACACCGGGGAGCTGTTTTTT. It encodes CASSIERGRANTGELFF. The V gene is TRBV19, the J gene TRBJ2-2; 7 bases are a match to TRBD1. The CDR3 length is 17 residues. The junction had 4 bases not matched to a gene; V was cut back by 0 bases and J by 0 bases. Looked up from germline, CDR1 is LNHDA and CDR2 is SQIVND (reference sequence).

This clone has a count of ten or more. This chain uses TRBV5-1 with TRBJ2-1; no reliable D call. The length of the CDR3 is 13 residues. The germline CDR1 and CDR2 sequences are SGHRS and YFSETQ. V was pared by 4 bases and J by 6 bases, with 11 bases between. The CDR3 reads CASSLQEINEQFF. The CDR3 coding sequence is TGCGCCAGCAGCCTGCAGGAGATCAATGAGCAGTTCTTC.

V usage is TRBV5-6 and J usage is TRBJ2-1; 13 positions match TRBD2. Germline V gene data show CDR1 as SGHDT and CDR2 as YYEEEE. Trimming cost V 3 bases and J 6 bases; bases outside gene matches: 3. CDR3 length: 15 residues. CDR3: CASSWTSGRGNEQFF. The CDR3 DNA reads TGTGCCAGCAGCTGGACTAGCGGGAGAGGCAATGAGCAGTTCTTC. The full variable domain, rest sourced from reference TRBV5-6 and TRBJ2-1, is DAGVTQSPTHLIKTRGQQVTLRCSPKSGHDTVSWYQQALGQGPQFIFQYYEEEERQRGNFPDRFSGHQFPNYSSELNVNALLLGDSALYLCASSWTSGRGNEQFFGPGTRLTVL.

The chain joins TRBV5-1 to TRBJ1-1; 7 positions agree with TRBD1. This CDR3 has 16 residues. V lost 0 bases, J lost 1 base, and 6 bases stayed unmatched. Germline lookup yields CDR1 SGHRS and CDR2 YFSETQ. The CDR3 protein is CASSLDGTETNTEAFF. The CDR3 DNA is TGCGCCAGCAGCTTGGATGGGACAGAAACGAACACTGAAGCTTTCTTT.

V is TRBV18 and J is TRBJ2-2; tentative D call: TRBD2 (5 bases). CDR3 length: 15 amino acids. V lost 0 bases and J 4 bases, leaving 9 bases between the germline ends. From germline, CDR1 is KGHSH and CDR2 LQKENI. The CDR3 loop reads CASSPPRVRTGELFF. The CDR3 region has the DNA TGTGCCAGCTCACCACCGAGGGTGCGCACCGGGGAGCTGTTTTTT.

The V and J genes are TRBV14 and TRBJ2-2, with TRBD1 matching over 9 bases. Germline loops: CDR1 SGHDN, CDR2 FVKESK. The J segment lost 2 bases and the V segment lost 5 bases, leaving 9 bases of the junction unmatched. This CDR3 contains 17 residues. Here the CDR3 DNA reads TGTGCCAGCAGCAAGTTCCGGGACAGGGAAAACACCGGGGAGCTGTTTTTT. Its translation is CASSKFRDRENTGELFF.

The chain carries TRBV12-5 and TRBJ1-1; D might be TRBD1 (6 bases). Trimming pared 1 base from V and 8 bases from J, leaving 8 bases between. Per germline, CDR1 LGHNT and CDR2 FRNRAP. The CDR3 is made up of 12 amino acids. Written as DNA, the CDR3 is TGTGCTAGTGGTTTGGGCAGGGGAGAAGCTTTCTTT. It yields the protein CASGLGRGEAFF.